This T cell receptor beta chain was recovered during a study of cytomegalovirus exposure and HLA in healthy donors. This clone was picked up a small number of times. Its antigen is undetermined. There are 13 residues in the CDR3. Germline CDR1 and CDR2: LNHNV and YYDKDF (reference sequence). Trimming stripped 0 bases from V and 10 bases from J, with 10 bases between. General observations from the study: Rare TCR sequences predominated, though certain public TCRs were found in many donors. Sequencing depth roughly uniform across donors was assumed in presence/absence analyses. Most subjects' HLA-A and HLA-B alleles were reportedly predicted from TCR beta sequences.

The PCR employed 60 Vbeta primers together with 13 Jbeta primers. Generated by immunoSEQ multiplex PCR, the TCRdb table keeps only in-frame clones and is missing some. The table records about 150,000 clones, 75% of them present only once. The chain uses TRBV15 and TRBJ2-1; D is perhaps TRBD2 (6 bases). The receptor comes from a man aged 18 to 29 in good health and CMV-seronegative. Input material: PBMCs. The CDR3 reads CATSRDRGGEQFF. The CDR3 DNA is TGTGCCACCAGCAGAGATCGGGGAGGCGAGCAGTTCTTC.